These 20 T cell receptor beta chains share one sample of origin, sequenced in a study of T cell repertoires in cytomegalovirus infection. MiXCR, applied by TCRdb to the reads, yields one record per CDR3 protein. The table lists approximately 630,000 distinct CDR3 sequences, about 24% of them singletons. The sequencing sample was made of CD8+ T cells from PBMCs. The receptor set was obtained from a human donor in good health (CMV status not recorded). Some clones in this sample may be carry-over from other donors' samples.

The chain joins TRBV20-1 to TRBJ2-1; no clear D gene. The germline V gene encodes CDR1 DFQATT and CDR2 SNEGSKA (reference sequence). CDR3 size: 11 residues. Trimming cost V 0 bases and J 6 bases, with 3 bases left between them. DNA for the CDR3: TGCAGTGCTAGAGATGGCAATGAGCAGTTCTTC. Its translation: CSARDGNEQFF.

The table lists this clonotype with many counts. The chain has TRBV7-8 and TRBJ2-4, with a tentative D call TRBD2 (5 bases). Germline V gene sequence: CDR1 SGHVS, CDR2 FQNEAQ. The CDR3 consists of 16 residues. Trimming left V 7 bases short and J 4 bases short, with 20 bases between. For the CDR3, the DNA is TGTGCCAGCATCCCCAGGACCGATCCGGGAAAAAACATTCAGTACTTC. Residues: CASIPRTDPGKNIQYF. The entire variable domain, with the rest obtained from reference TRBV7-8 and TRBJ2-4, is as follows: GAGVSQSPRYKVAKRGQDVALRCDPISGHVSLFWYQQALGQGPEFLTYFQNEAQLDKSGLPSDRFFAERPEGSVSTLKIQRTQQEDSAVYLCASIPRTDPGKNIQYFGAGTRLSVL.

As concerns this clonotype: Mismatch with germline at one junction end may stem from a read error. This sequence joins TRBV14 and TRBJ2-2, with a possible D match to TRBD1 (5 bases). The germline V gene encodes CDR1 SGHDN and CDR2 FVKESK. There are 14 residues in the CDR3. As DNA, the CDR3 is TGTGTCAGCAGCCACGGACCCCTAGGACAAGAGCTGTTTTTT. Its translation: CVSSHGPLGQELFF.

There are a few counts of this clonotype. The junction differs from germline at one of its ends, possibly a read error. The chain recombines TRBV20-1 with TRBJ1-1; D may be TRBD1 (6 bases). CDR1 and CDR2 (germline): DFQATT, SNEGSKA (reference sequence). The CDR3 consists of 11 residues. The CDR3 loop is CIGRGGNEAFF. The CDR3 DNA reads TGTATAGGGAGAGGGGGGAATGAAGCTTTCTTT.

The V gene is TRBV7-9, the J gene TRBJ2-7; D is possibly TRBD2 (5 bases). V gave up 5 bases and J gave up 5 bases, with 16 bases separating them. Germline CDR1 and CDR2: SEHNR and FQNEAQ (reference sequence). The length of the CDR3 is 14 residues. The CDR3 loop reads CASSPPGVENEQYF. The CDR3 coding sequence is TGTGCCAGCAGCCCTCCCGGGGTGGAGAACGAGCAGTACTTC. The full variable domain, completed using reference TRBV7-9 and TRBJ2-7, is DTGVSQNPRHKITKRGQNVTFRCDPISEHNRLYWYRQTLGQGPEFLTYFQNEAQLEKSRLLSDRFSAERPKGSFSTLEIQRTEQGDSAMYLCASSPPGVENEQYFGPGTRLTVT.

In its sample, this clonotype was seen many times. The chain carries TRBV7-9 and TRBJ1-1; 7 bases align to TRBD1. This CDR3 comprises 15 residues. CDR1 SEHNR and CDR2 FQNEAQ come from the germline V gene (reference sequence). The J segment lost 2 bases and the V segment lost 2 bases, leaving 5 bases of the junction unmatched. The CDR3 DNA reads as TGTGCCAGCAGCTTACTAACAGGGGCTAACACTGAAGCTTTCTTT. Translation gives CASSLLTGANTEAFF.

The V and J genes are TRBV29-1 and TRBJ2-1; 8 nucleotides align to TRBD2. The CDR3 has 13 amino acids. The junction had 6 bases not matched to a gene; V was cut back by 6 bases and J by 5 bases. Germline V CDR1 and CDR2: SQVTM, ANQGSEA. The CDR3 spells CSVVSGEDNEQFF. The CDR3 DNA is TGCAGCGTAGTTAGCGGGGAAGACAATGAGCAGTTCTTC.

On this clonotype itself: One junction end disagrees with the germline gene, perhaps due to a read error. V usage is TRBV7-6 and J usage is TRBJ2-1; 8 nucleotides align to TRBD2. This CDR3 region has 17 residues. The V gene's germline CDR1 is SGHVS and CDR2 FNYEAQ. The CDR3 loop is CASSLVAGSSSCNEQFF. CDR3 in DNA: TGTGCCAGCAGCTTAGTAGCGGGGAGCTCCTCCTGCAATGAGCAGTTCTTC.

The V and J genes are TRBV27 and TRBJ1-4, with D unresolved. CDR1 is MNHEY, CDR2 SMNVEV, per germline (reference sequence). V shed 10 bases and J shed 5 bases, with 14 bases lying between them. There are 13 residues in the CDR3. Written as DNA, the CDR3 is TGTGCCACCCGACACGCTAAGAATGAAAAACTGTTTTTT. This translates into CATRHAKNEKLFF.

The chain has TRBV20-1 and TRBJ1-2; maybe TRBD1 (5 bases). Germline loops: CDR1 DFQATT, CDR2 SNEGSKA (reference sequence). Trimming left V 5 bases short and J 7 bases short, with 8 bases between. The CDR3 contains 10 residues. The CDR3 here is CSALGGGYTF. CDR3 nucleotide sequence: TGCAGTGCTCTCGGGGGTGGCTACACCTTC.

As concerns this clonotype: A read error may explain this, as a much larger clone is one base away. This sequence joins TRBV27 and TRBJ2-7, with TRBD1 matching over 8 bases. Germline CDR1 reads MNHEY; CDR2 reads SMNVEV (reference sequence). The V segment lost 0 bases and the J segment 2 bases; nucleotides outside the gene matches: 3. This CDR3 region has 15 residues. CDR3 region: CASSLSKTGAYEQYF. The CDR3 nucleotides read TGTGCCAGCAGTTTATCCAAGACAGGGGCCTACGAGCAGTACTTC.

Only a few counts were recorded for this clonotype. The rearrangement links TRBV7-9 to TRBJ2-7; D gene unclear. In germline, CDR1 is SEHNR, CDR2 FQNEAQ (reference sequence). Trimming stripped 4 bases from V and 3 bases from J, with 4 bases between. CDR3 size: 11 residues. CDR3 nucleotide sequence: TGTGCCAGCAGCTACATCTACGAGCAGTACTTC. Encoded protein: CASSYIYEQYF.

This clonotype occurred many times. The chain recombines TRBV7-2 with TRBJ2-3, with TRBD2 matching over 12 bases. Trimming took 2 bases from V and 4 from J; bases not matched to a gene: 7. The CDR3 extends over 17 amino acids. Germline CDR1 is SGHTA and CDR2 is FQGNSA. The CDR3: CASSLPASGGAADTQYF. The CDR3 nucleotides are TGTGCCAGCAGCTTACCGGCTAGCGGGGGGGCCGCAGATACGCAGTATTTT. The whole variable domain, filled in from reference TRBV7-2 and TRBJ2-3, reads GAGVSQSPSNKVTEKGKDVELRCDPISGHTALYWYRQSLGQGLEFLIYFQGNSAPDKSGLPSDRFSAERTGGSVSTLTIQRTQQEDSAVYLCASSLPASGGAADTQYFGPGTRLTVL.

Details on this clonotype: Germline is not matched at one junction end, which may reflect a read error. The chain links TRBV6-6 to TRBJ1-5; D possibly corresponds to TRBD1 (5 bases). Per the germline V gene, CDR1 is MNHNY and CDR2 is SVGAGI (reference sequence). The CDR3 runs 15 residues. The CDR3 sequence is CACSNDRYSNQPQHF. CDR3 bases: TGTGCCTGCAGTAATGACAGATATAGCAATCAGCCCCAGCATTTT.

This clonotype was counted a single time. This chain links TRBV20-1 with TRBJ2-1; D not certain. Germline-derived CDR1 and CDR2 are DFQATT and SNEGSKA (reference sequence). V gave up 3 bases and J gave up 0 bases, with 12 bases separating them. The length of the CDR3 is 15 residues. The CDR3 region has the DNA TGCAGTGCTAGTTCCTCCGGTAGCTCCTACAATGAGCAGTTCTTC. Its protein product is CSASSSGSSYNEQFF.

The genes are TRBV28 and TRBJ2-5, with TRBD1 matching over 7 bases. Germline values: CDR1 MDHEN, CDR2 SYDVKM. J was trimmed by 2 bases and V by 6 bases; bases with no gene match: 9. The CDR3 spans 15 residues. The CDR3 region has the DNA TGTGCCAGCAGGAAACTCACAGGGGTTCAAGAGACCCAGTACTTC. This encodes CASRKLTGVQETQYF. Full variable domain (rest looked up from reference TRBV28 and TRBJ2-5): DVKVTQSSRYLVKRTGEKVFLECVQDMDHENMFWYRQDPGLGLRLIYFSYDVKMKEKGDIPEGYSVSREKKERFSLILESASTNQTSMYLCASRKLTGVQETQYFGPGTRLLVL.

The chain couples TRBV12-5 to TRBJ2-5; 11 nucleotides match TRBD1. This CDR3 contains 15 residues. Germline V lookup: CDR1 LGHNT, CDR2 FRNRAP. Trimming removed 4 bases from V and 3 bases from J; junction bases left unmatched: 4. Here the CDR3 DNA reads TGTGCTAGTGGTTCGTGGACAGGGGGCGAAGAGACCCAGTACTTC. This translates into CASGSWTGGEETQYF.

V gene TRBV11-2 combines with J gene TRBJ2-2, with D possibly matching TRBD1 (5 bases). CDR3 length: 17 residues. Trimming took 5 bases from V and 2 from J, leaving 18 bases between them. Germline CDR1 reads SGHAT; CDR2 reads FQNNGV. The CDR3 region has the DNA TGTGCCAGCAGCCTAAATGTGGACAACCTAAACACCGGGGAGCTGTTTTTT. Protein: CASSLNVDNLNTGELFF.

At least ten counts were recorded for this clonotype. The chain employs TRBV7-2 and TRBJ2-7; 10 positions agree with TRBD1. Per the germline V gene, CDR1 is SGHTA and CDR2 is FQGNSA. The V and J ends lost 1 base and 5 bases, in that order; junction bases with no gene match: 5. The CDR3 has 15 residues. Written as DNA, the CDR3 is TGTGCCAGCAGCTTAGATGGGACAGGGGTCAACGAGCAGTACGTC. It is translated as CASSLDGTGVNEQYV.

J is TRBJ2-2 and V is TRBV6-5; D not resolved. Trimming removed 2 bases from V and 6 bases from J, with 7 bases in between. This CDR3 is 13 amino acids long. Germline CDR1 and CDR2: MNHEY and SVGAGI. CDR3 sequence reads: CASSYEGSGELFF. The CDR3, as DNA: TGTGCCAGCAGTTACGAAGGCTCCGGGGAGCTGTTTTTT.